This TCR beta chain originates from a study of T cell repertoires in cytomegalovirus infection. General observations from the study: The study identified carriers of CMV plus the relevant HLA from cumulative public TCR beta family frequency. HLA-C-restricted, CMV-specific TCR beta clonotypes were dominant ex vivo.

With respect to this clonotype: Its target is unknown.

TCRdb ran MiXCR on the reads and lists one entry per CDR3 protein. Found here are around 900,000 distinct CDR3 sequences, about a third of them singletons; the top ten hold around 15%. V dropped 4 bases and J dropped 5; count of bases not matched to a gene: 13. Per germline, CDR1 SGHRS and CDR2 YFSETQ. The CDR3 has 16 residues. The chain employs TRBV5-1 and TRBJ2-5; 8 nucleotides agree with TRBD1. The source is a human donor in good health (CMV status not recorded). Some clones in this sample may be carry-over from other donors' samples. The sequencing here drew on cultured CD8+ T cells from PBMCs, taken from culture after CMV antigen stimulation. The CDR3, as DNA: TGCGCCAGCAGCGCCGGACAGGGAATCTTACTGGAGACCCAGTACTTC. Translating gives CASSAGQGILLETQYF.